This passage covers 25 T cell receptor beta chains from one sample sequenced in a study of blood T cell repertoires in COVID-19. Generated by immunoSEQ multiplex PCR, the TCRdb table keeps only in-frame clones and is missing some. The sample lists hundreds of thousands of clones; roughly nine tenths were seen once. The material sequenced was peripheral blood. The receptors originated from a middle-aged man with acute or convalescent COVID-19.

This clone was counted ten times or more. The J gene is TRBJ2-7, the V gene TRBV5-1, with 7 bases that match TRBD1. CDR1 is SGHRS, CDR2 YFSETQ, per germline. This CDR3 comprises 16 residues. Trimming at V came to 3 bases and at J to 2 bases, leaving 11 bases not matched to a gene. The CDR3 sequence is CASSWDPQGITYEQYF. Here the CDR3 DNA reads TGCGCCAGCAGCTGGGACCCACAGGGGATTACCTACGAGCAGTACTTC.

The chain has TRBV7-8 and TRBJ1-1, with 10 bases fitting TRBD1. V shed 1 base and J 3 bases; nucleotides not matched to a gene: 5. The CDR3 consists of 16 residues. From germline, CDR1 is SGHVS and CDR2 FQNEAQ. In DNA form, the CDR3 reads TGTGCCAGCAGCTTAGGAGGACAGGGGGTCTACACTGAAGCTTTCTTT. As protein: CASSLGGQGVYTEAFF.

The chain employs TRBV5-4 and TRBJ2-7; perhaps TRBD1 as D (6 bases). The V gene's germline CDR1 is SGHNT and CDR2 YYREEE (reference sequence). This CDR3 is built from 14 residues. Trimming removed 1 base at V and 2 bases at J, with 10 bases between. The CDR3 nucleotides are TGTGCCAGCAGCTTGAGACAGGTCCCCTACGAGCAGTACTTC. This codes for CASSLRQVPYEQYF.

The chain uses TRBV28 and TRBJ1-1; D possibly corresponds to TRBD1 (6 bases). V was trimmed by 5 bases and J by 4 bases, leaving 17 bases between them. Germline loops: CDR1 MDHEN, CDR2 SYDVKM. This CDR3 is built from 15 residues. As DNA, the CDR3 is TGTGCCAGCAGTCTCCCTATGACAGGCCTCACTGAAGCTTTCTTT. Residues: CASSLPMTGLTEAFF.

This clone has just one count. J is TRBJ2-5 and V is TRBV4-2; D unclear. Per the germline V gene, CDR1 is LGHNA and CDR2 is YNFKEQ. The CDR3 consists of 14 residues. Between the trimmed V and J ends, which lost 1 base and 2 bases, there was a span of 8 bases. The CDR3 loop is CASSQGHKQETQYF. The CDR3 DNA sequence: TGTGCCAGCAGCCAAGGACATAAGCAAGAGACCCAGTACTTC.

The chain carries TRBV5-1 and TRBJ2-7; D is possibly TRBD1 (5 bases). The V gene's germline CDR1 is SGHRS and CDR2 YFSETQ. V dropped 4 bases and J dropped 3 bases, with 14 bases sitting between them. This CDR3 contains 14 residues. CDR3 DNA: TGCGCCAGCAGCGCGGCCAGGGTGGGCTACGAGCAGTACTTC. This translates into CASSAARVGYEQYF. Variable domain in full (rest from reference TRBV5-1 and TRBJ2-7): KAGVTQTPRYLIKTRGQQVTLSCSPISGHRSVSWYQQTPGQGLQFLFEYFSETQRNKGNFPGRFSGRQFSNSRSEMNVSTLELGDSALYLCASSAARVGYEQYFGPGTRLTVT.

The V gene is TRBV9, the J gene TRBJ2-7; TRBD1 matches at 8 bases. Germline trimming cut 4 bases from V and 3 bases from J; bases unmatched to any gene: 6. CDR1 and CDR2 from the germline V gene are SGDLS and YYNGEE. The CDR3 is 14 amino acids. The CDR3 sequence: CASSPEGQVYEQYF. CDR3 DNA sequence: TGTGCCAGCAGCCCGGAGGGACAGGTCTACGAGCAGTACTTC.

This clone was seen only once. The chain has TRBV11-2 and TRBJ2-7; 11 bases map to TRBD2. The V and J ends lost 6 bases and 0 bases, in that order; junction bases with no gene match: 7. Germline V gene sequence: CDR1 SGHAT, CDR2 FQNNGV. The CDR3 sequence is 16 residues long. Here the CDR3 reads CASRRATSGSSYEQYF. Written as DNA, the CDR3 is TGTGCCAGCAGACGCGCCACTAGCGGGAGCTCCTACGAGCAGTACTTC. The whole variable domain, filled in from reference TRBV11-2 and TRBJ2-7, reads EAGVAQSPRYKIIEKRQSVAFWCNPISGHATLYWYQQILGQGPKLLIQFQNNGVVDDSQLPKDRFSAERLKGVDSTLKIQPAKLEDSAVYLCASRRATSGSSYEQYFGPGTRLTVT.

V and J are TRBV27 and TRBJ2-1; D not certain. Germline V gives CDR1 MNHEY, CDR2 SMNVEV (reference sequence). The CDR3 is made up of 14 amino acids. V shed 2 bases and J shed 8 bases, with 13 bases lying between them. CDR3 protein: CASSLLAEVDEQFF. As DNA, the CDR3 is TGTGCCAGCAGTTTACTGGCAGAGGTGGATGAGCAGTTCTTC.

The V call is TRBV28, the J call TRBJ2-1; maybe TRBD1 (7 bases). Deletions cut 6 bases from V and 4 bases from J, with 16 bases between. The CDR3 is 15 amino acids. Germline V gene lookup returns CDR1 MDHEN and CDR2 SYDVKM. This chain's CDR3 is CASREGASVYNEQFF. DNA for the CDR3: TGTGCCAGCAGGGAGGGGGCTAGCGTGTACAATGAGCAGTTCTTC.

V usage is TRBV5-1 and J usage is TRBJ1-4; D might be TRBD1 (5 bases). CDR1 and CDR2 from the germline V gene are SGHRS and YFSETQ. CDR3 length: 14 residues. V lost 4 bases and J lost 6, with 13 bases in between. The CDR3 coding sequence is TGCGCCAGCAGCGAGGGACTTCCTGATGAAAAACTGTTTTTT. Amino acid sequence: CASSEGLPDEKLFF.

The rearrangement joins TRBV27 to TRBJ2-7; D uncertain. The CDR3 is made up of 15 amino acids. Trimming took 8 bases from V and 6 from J, leaving 23 bases between them. Germline CDR1 and CDR2: MNHEY and SMNVEV (reference sequence). The CDR3 DNA reads as TGTGCCAGCTGTACCGAACCGGTGAACGGTTGCGAGCAGTACTTC. This codes for CASCTEPVNGCEQYF.

The chain combines TRBV7-2 with TRBJ2-7, with 14 positions matching TRBD2. V lost 5 bases to trimming and J lost 12 bases; unmatched junction nucleotides: 9. Germline CDR1 is SGHTA and CDR2 is FQGNSA. The CDR3 totals 14 residues. For the CDR3, the DNA is TGTGCCAGCAGCCCTGAGGGACTAGCGGGAGCGGTGTACTTC. Protein: CASSPEGLAGAVYF.

The V and J genes are TRBV19 and TRBJ2-7; TRBD1 might be the D (6 bases). Germline CDR1 and CDR2: LNHDA and SQIVND (reference sequence). The ends were cut back, 2 bases at V and 5 bases at J, with 10 bases in the middle. CDR3 size: 13 residues. The CDR3: CASSIPGDHEQYF. CDR3 DNA sequence: TGTGCCAGTAGTATACCAGGGGACCACGAGCAGTACTTC.

The V call is TRBV11-2, the J call TRBJ2-1; D is possibly TRBD1 (6 bases). Trimming took 4 bases from V and 8 from J, leaving 18 bases between them. This CDR3 comprises 15 residues. Germline V gene sequence: CDR1 SGHAT, CDR2 FQNNGV. CDR3 DNA sequence: TGTGCCAGCAGCTGGTTTGGACAGAATTATGATGAGCAGTTCTTC. It encodes CASSWFGQNYDEQFF.

The genes are TRBV19 and TRBJ1-2; 8 bases align to TRBD1. Trimming took 4 bases from V and 0 from J; bases not matched to a gene: 4. Looked up from germline, CDR1 is LNHDA and CDR2 is SQIVND (reference sequence). This CDR3 has 15 amino acids. The CDR3 reads CASSTRTGSNYGYTF. The CDR3 coding sequence is TGTGCCAGTAGTACACGGACAGGGTCTAACTATGGCTACACCTTC.

V and J are TRBV19 and TRBJ1-2; no clear D gene. CDR1 is LNHDA, CDR2 SQIVND, per germline (reference sequence). The V end was cut by 5 bases, the J end by 5 bases, with 21 bases between. CDR3 length equals 16 residues. The CDR3 sequence: CASSRRGPEEVYGYTF. CDR3 DNA sequence: TGTGCCAGTAGTCGACGAGGACCCGAGGAGGTATATGGCTACACCTTC. Filled out from reference TRBV19 and TRBJ1-2, the complete variable domain reads DGGITQSPKYLFRKEGQNVTLSCEQNLNHDAMYWYRQDPGQGLRLIYYSQIVNDFQKGDIAEGYSVSREKKESFPLTVTSAQKNPTAFYLCASSRRGPEEVYGYTFGSGTRLTVV.

The rearrangement joins TRBV6-5 to TRBJ1-2, with D hard to call. This CDR3 contains 15 residues. V was cut by 0 bases and J by 2 bases, with 10 bases left in between. Germline V gene lookup returns CDR1 MNHEY and CDR2 SVGAGI. The CDR3 DNA reads as TGTGCCAGCAGTTACTCGTTTCCAGTAAACTATGGCTACACCTTC. Encoded protein: CASSYSFPVNYGYTF.

V is TRBV30 and J is TRBJ1-6; possible D gene TRBD1, 6 bases. CDR3 length equals 15 residues. The V gene lost 2 bases and the J gene lost 6 bases, with 14 bases spanning the gap. CDR1 is GTSNPN, CDR2 SVGIG, per germline (reference sequence). CDR3 DNA: TGTGCCTGGAGTCTTGGACAGTCGGGTAATTCACCCCTCCACTTT. Residues: CAWSLGQSGNSPLHF.

This clone was counted a few times. The chain carries TRBV7-2 and TRBJ2-3; a weak D match, TRBD2 (5 bases). Trimming removed 2 bases at V and 4 bases at J, with 10 bases between. From germline, CDR1 is SGHTA and CDR2 FQGNSA. CDR3 length equals 14 residues. The CDR3 reads CASSLRSVADTQYF. In DNA form, the CDR3 reads TGTGCCAGCAGCTTACGTAGCGTCGCAGATACGCAGTATTTT.

This clone is medium-sized by share. The chain carries TRBV11-2 and TRBJ2-5; D perhaps matches TRBD2 (5 bases). Germline V lookup: CDR1 SGHAT, CDR2 FQNNGV. The CDR3 spans 13 residues. Trimming pared 2 bases from V and 2 bases from J, leaving 6 bases between. The CDR3, as DNA: TGTGCCAGCAGCTTATGGAGGCAAGAGACCCAGTACTTC. Translation gives CASSLWRQETQYF.

This clone was counted a few times. V and J are TRBV7-2 and TRBJ2-7, with TRBD1 matching over 10 bases. J gave up 4 bases and V 5 bases, and 8 bases lay outside the gene matches. The CDR3 contains 15 residues. The germline CDR1 and CDR2 sequences are SGHTA and FQGNSA. Here the CDR3 DNA reads TGTGCCAGCAGCACGGGACAGGGGAAATTTTACGAGCAGTACTTC. It translates to CASSTGQGKFYEQYF.

This chain links TRBV27 with TRBJ2-5; 7 nucleotides match TRBD2. The germline CDR1 and CDR2 sequences are MNHEY and SMNVEV (reference sequence). The ends lost 5 bases at V and 1 base at J; junction bases unmatched: 22. The CDR3 contains 20 residues. The CDR3 region is CASSETLIPPLALFQETQYF. The DNA for the CDR3 is TGTGCCAGCAGTGAAACGCTAATCCCTCCACTAGCGCTCTTCCAAGAGACCCAGTACTTC.

The table lists this clone with a count of one. The chain links TRBV3-1 (or the pseudogene TRBV3-2) to TRBJ2-7; D might be TRBD2 (7 bases). Germline-derived CDR1 and CDR2 are LGHDT and YNNKEL (reference sequence). Deletions cut 0 bases from V and 3 bases from J, with 12 bases between. The CDR3 has 15 residues. The CDR3 DNA reads as TGTGCCAGCAGCCAAGAGTGGGGGGGGCACTACGAGCAGTACTTC. Its translation is CASSQEWGGHYEQYF.

The CDR3 DNA follows: TGTGCCATCAGTGAGTCGCGGGGAGAGCACACCTACGAGCAGTACTTC. It codes for CAISESRGEHTYEQYF. The gene calls are TRBV10-3 and TRBJ2-7, with D perhaps TRBD2 (6 bases). CDR1 is ENHRY, CDR2 SYGVKD, per germline. This CDR3 is built from 16 residues. V was shortened by 0 bases and J by 2 bases, with 14 bases between the two germline ends.